Listed here are 9 T cell receptor beta chains from one sample, sequenced in a study of identical twins' blood T cells (dated by TCRdb to about 2013). The library relied on 5' RACE. The sequencer was an Illumina Genome Analyzer IIx. TCRdb reprocessed the public reads (quality trimming at Q25 with fastp, clone calling with MiXCR) and kept in-frame beta chains. One record per CDR3 amino acid sequence lists the most common genes and DNA. This sample holds 300,000 to 450,000 distinct CDR3 sequences; around 30% were observed only once. The leading ten clones occupy 6% to 7% of the sample. Sequenced material: PBMCs. These receptors were taken from a woman aged 18-55 years in good health.

This clonotype has only a few counts. This chain links TRBV4-3 with TRBJ1-2, with D tentatively TRBD1 (5 bases). CDR1 is LGHNA, CDR2 YSLEER, per germline. The CDR3 is 15 amino acids. Between the trimmed V and J ends, which lost 0 bases and 4 bases, there was a span of 12 bases. The CDR3 DNA sequence: TGCGCCAGCAGCCAAGACGAGGGGCTAGGCTATGGCTACACCTTC. This encodes CASSQDEGLGYGYTF.

This clonotype was observed a handful of times. This chain links TRBV25-1 with TRBJ2-7, with a tentative D call TRBD2 (6 bases). V was clipped by 4 bases and J by 2 bases, with 9 bases between them. Germline loops: CDR1 MGHDK, CDR2 SYGVNS. CDR3 size: 13 residues. The CDR3 here is CASSVSGTYEQYF. Written as DNA, the CDR3 is TGTGCCAGCAGTGTTAGCGGAACCTACGAGCAGTACTTC.

V gene TRBV3-1 combines with J gene TRBJ2-1, with 8 bases matching TRBD2. V lost 0 bases and J lost 8; bases outside the gene matches: 9. Germline values: CDR1 LGHDT, CDR2 YNNKEL (reference sequence). This CDR3 region has 16 residues. This chain's CDR3 is CASSQDGTSGGDEQFF. In DNA, the CDR3 is TGTGCCAGCAGCCAAGATGGGACTAGTGGCGGCGATGAGCAGTTCTTC.

The sample holds a few counts of this clonotype. V gene TRBV29-1 combines with J gene TRBJ2-7; 12 bases map to TRBD1. J gave up 4 bases and V 6 bases, and 4 bases lay outside the gene matches. Germline CDR1 SQVTM, CDR2 ANQGSEA. The CDR3 loop spans 13 amino acids. Here the CDR3 reads CSVRGQGAYEQYF. The DNA of the CDR3 is TGCAGCGTGAGGGGACAGGGGGCATACGAGCAGTACTTC.

This clonotype was counted once. The chain recombines TRBV5-5 with TRBJ1-5; D gene ambiguous. Per germline, CDR1 SGHKS and CDR2 YYEKEE (reference sequence). There are 13 residues in the CDR3. Trimming pared 2 bases from V and 9 bases from J, leaving 12 bases between. DNA of the CDR3: TGTGCCAGCAGCTTCGCAGCTATGACGCCCCAGCATTTT. Its translation is CASSFAAMTPQHF.

The chain employs TRBV20-1 and TRBJ1-6, with D uncertain. The germline V gene has CDR1 DFQATT and CDR2 SNEGSKA (reference sequence). The CDR3 spans 13 residues. Between the trimmed V and J ends, which lost 7 bases and 6 bases, there was a span of 13 bases. The CDR3, as DNA: TGCAGTGTCCTTACAGTGCCTAATTCACCCCTCCACTTT. Translated, it gives CSVLTVPNSPLHF.

This clonotype occurred a few times. This chain connects TRBV10-2 to TRBJ1-3, with D hard to call. The germline V gene encodes CDR1 WSHSY and CDR2 SAAADI. Trimming pared 7 bases from V and 2 bases from J, leaving 9 bases between. This CDR3 spans 13 amino acids. In nucleotides, the CDR3 is TGCGCCAGCATTCGGGAAGCTGGAAACACCATATATTTT. Amino acid sequence: CASIREAGNTIYF.

The chain combines TRBV19 with TRBJ2-7; the D gene is possibly TRBD1 (6 bases). With 5 bases removed from V and 0 bases from J, the gap between germline ends came to 17 bases. Germline values: CDR1 LNHDA, CDR2 SQIVND (reference sequence). CDR3 size: 16 residues. The CDR3 loop reads CASSPTRGLSSYEQYF. The CDR3, as DNA: TGTGCCAGTAGTCCAACCAGGGGCCTAAGCTCCTACGAGCAGTACTTC.

This chain joins TRBV11-2 and TRBJ2-3; D gene ambiguous. Germline V gene sequence: CDR1 SGHAT, CDR2 FQNNGV. The V end was cut by 5 bases, the J end by 1 base, with 13 bases between. This CDR3 is built from 15 residues. CDR3 in DNA: TGTGCCAGCAGCCAAGGCGTCCGGGGCACAGATACGCAGTATTTT. Translated: CASSQGVRGTDTQYF.